This TCR beta chain was recovered during a study of Ad26.COV2.S vaccination and SARS-CoV-2 variants. Here immunoSEQ multiplex PCR was the method, and the copy in TCRdb shows in-frame clones only, minus some. The sample contains about 97,000 clones, 80% of which appear only once. The CDR3 covers 13 residues. In germline, CDR1 is KGHSH, CDR2 LQKENI. Trimming took 8 bases from V and 7 from J; bases not matched to a gene: 10. Study-wide findings and caveats: Substantial breadth was reported for post-vaccination spike-specific CD8+ and CD4+ T cells. There was a possibility that the TCR breadth and depth analyses underestimated total T cell responses. With respect to non-spike TCR breadth, vaccine and placebo recipients were similar.

Note on this clone: Antigen unknown.

The sequence came from a human donor who had recovered from COVID-19. The J gene is TRBJ1-1, the V gene TRBV18; TRBD1 matches at 7 bases. The sequencing here drew on peripheral blood, taken after recovery from COVID-19. CDR3 protein: CASTPGQAIEAFF. CDR3 nucleotide sequence: TGTGCCAGCACCCCTGGACAGGCAATTGAAGCTTTCTTT.